The clone carrying this TCR beta chain was found a few times. Its antigen is undetermined. These data are taken from a study of T cells in Graves' hyperthyroidism and ophthalmopathy. At the level of the study: Staff took peripheral blood when the initial diagnosis was made, before any treatment began. Study-wide findings and caveats: Among clonotypes expanded in thyroid above 0.001, most were also found in blood.

The investigators amplified TCR beta CDR3 regions from RNA transcripts. Carried out on the TCR CDR3, a first-round RT-PCR used the HTBI primer set. Using its own MiXCR run on the multiplex PCR reads, TCRdb lists one record per CDR3 protein. The sample contains about 270,000 distinct CDR3 sequences, roughly 22% of which appear only once. Ophthalmopathy patients all had a Clinical Activity Score of at least 3, a NOSPECS grade of at least 4 and disease under 3 months old. V lost 1 base, J lost 11 bases, and 21 bases lay in between. This CDR3 is 17 amino acids long. Germline CDR1 SEHNR, CDR2 FQNEAQ (reference sequence).

This TCR came from a man aged 25-45 years with Graves' ophthalmopathy. Sequencing input: blood. V gene TRBV7-9 combines with J gene TRBJ1-6; D may be TRBD1 (5 bases). CDR3 nucleotide sequence: TGTGCCAGCAGCTTAGGGGGCCCTCGAAGTAACGCGGCACCCCTCCACTTT. Amino acids: CASSLGGPRSNAAPLHF.